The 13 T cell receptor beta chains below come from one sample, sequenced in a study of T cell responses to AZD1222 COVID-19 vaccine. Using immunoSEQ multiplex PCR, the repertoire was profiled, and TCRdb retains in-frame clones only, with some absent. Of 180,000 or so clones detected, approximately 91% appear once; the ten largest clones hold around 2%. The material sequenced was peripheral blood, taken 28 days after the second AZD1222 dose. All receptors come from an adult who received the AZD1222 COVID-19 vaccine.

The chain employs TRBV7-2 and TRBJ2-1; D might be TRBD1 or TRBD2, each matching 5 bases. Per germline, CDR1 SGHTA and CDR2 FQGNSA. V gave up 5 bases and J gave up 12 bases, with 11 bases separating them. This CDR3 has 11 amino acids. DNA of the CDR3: TGTGCCAGCAGCCGGGACCAGGCGCAGTTCTTC. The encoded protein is CASSRDQAQFF.

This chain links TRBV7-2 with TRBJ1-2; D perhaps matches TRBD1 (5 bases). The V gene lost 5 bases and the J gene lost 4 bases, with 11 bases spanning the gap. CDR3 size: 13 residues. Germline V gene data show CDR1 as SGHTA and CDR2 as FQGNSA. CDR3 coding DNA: TGTGCCAGCAGCGATGGACATGTCTATGGCTACACCTTC. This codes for CASSDGHVYGYTF.

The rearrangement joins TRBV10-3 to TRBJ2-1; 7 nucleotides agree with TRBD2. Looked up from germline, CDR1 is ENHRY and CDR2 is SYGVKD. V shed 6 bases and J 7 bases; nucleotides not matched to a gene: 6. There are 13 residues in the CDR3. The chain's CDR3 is CAIRREGPNEQFF. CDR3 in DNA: TGTGCCATCAGGAGGGAGGGGCCGAATGAGCAGTTCTTC.

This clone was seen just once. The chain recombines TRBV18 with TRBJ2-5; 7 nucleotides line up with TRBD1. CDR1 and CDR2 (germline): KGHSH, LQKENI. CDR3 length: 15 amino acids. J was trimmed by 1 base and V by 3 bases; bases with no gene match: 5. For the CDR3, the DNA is TGTGCCAGCTCACCGGGACAGTCCACCCAAGAGACCCAGTACTTC. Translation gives CASSPGQSTQETQYF.

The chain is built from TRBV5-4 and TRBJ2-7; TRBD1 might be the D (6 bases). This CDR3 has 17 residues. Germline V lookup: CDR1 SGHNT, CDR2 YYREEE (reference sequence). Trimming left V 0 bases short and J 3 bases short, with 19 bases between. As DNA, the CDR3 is TGTGCCAGCAGCTTGGATACCGGGTTGGGGGCTATCTACGAGCAGTACTTC. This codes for CASSLDTGLGAIYEQYF.

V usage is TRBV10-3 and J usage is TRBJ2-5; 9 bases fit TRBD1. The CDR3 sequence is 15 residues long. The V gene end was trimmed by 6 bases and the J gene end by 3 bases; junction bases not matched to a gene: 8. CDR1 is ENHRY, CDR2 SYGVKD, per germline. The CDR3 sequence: CAIRRGTGQEETQYF. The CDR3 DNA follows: TGTGCCATCAGGCGCGGGACAGGGCAGGAAGAGACCCAGTACTTC.

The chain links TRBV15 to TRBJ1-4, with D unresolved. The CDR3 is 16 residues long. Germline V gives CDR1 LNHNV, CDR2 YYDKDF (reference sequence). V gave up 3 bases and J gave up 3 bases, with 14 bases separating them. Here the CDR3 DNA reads TGTGCCACCAGCAGGACCGGAGAGGTTCCTAATGAAAAACTGTTTTTT. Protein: CATSRTGEVPNEKLFF. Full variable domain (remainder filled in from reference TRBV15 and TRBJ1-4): DAMVIQNPRYQVTQFGKPVTLSCSQTLNHNVMYWYQQKSSQAPKLLFHYYDKDFNNEADTPDNFQSRRPNTSFCFLDIRSPGLGDTAMYLCATSRTGEVPNEKLFFGSGTQLSVL.

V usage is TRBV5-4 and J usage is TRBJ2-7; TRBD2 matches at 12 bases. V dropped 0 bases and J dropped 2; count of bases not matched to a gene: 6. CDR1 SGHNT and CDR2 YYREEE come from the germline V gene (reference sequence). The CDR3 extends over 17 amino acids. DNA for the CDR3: TGTGCCAGCAGCTTGGGCGGGACTAGCGGGTGGGCCTACGAGCAGTACTTC. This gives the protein CASSLGGTSGWAYEQYF.

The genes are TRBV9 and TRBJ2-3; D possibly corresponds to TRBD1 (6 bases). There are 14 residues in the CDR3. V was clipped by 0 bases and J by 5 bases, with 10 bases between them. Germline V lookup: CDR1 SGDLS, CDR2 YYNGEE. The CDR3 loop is CASSVVAGEDTQYF. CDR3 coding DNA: TGTGCCAGCAGCGTAGTGGCAGGGGAAGATACGCAGTATTTT.

The CDR3 protein is CASSEGREAHNEQFF. The CDR3 DNA reads TGTGCCAGCAGTGAAGGTCGGGAGGCACACAATGAGCAGTTCTTC. The J gene is TRBJ2-1, the V gene TRBV2, with 7 bases matching TRBD2. The V and J ends lost 1 base and 5 bases, in that order; junction bases with no gene match: 5. This CDR3 spans 15 amino acids. Looked up from germline, CDR1 is SNHLY and CDR2 is FYNNEI.

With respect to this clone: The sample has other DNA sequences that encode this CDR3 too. The CDR3 loop is CASSGRQGQETQYF. The CDR3 coding sequence is TGTGCCAGCAGCGGTCGACAGGGACAAGAGACCCAGTACTTC. The V and J genes are TRBV7-2 and TRBJ2-5; TRBD1 matches at 7 bases. V trimming: 5 bases; J trimming: 2 bases; junction bases outside the gene matches: 5. Germline loops: CDR1 SGHTA, CDR2 FQGNSA. CDR3 size: 14 residues.

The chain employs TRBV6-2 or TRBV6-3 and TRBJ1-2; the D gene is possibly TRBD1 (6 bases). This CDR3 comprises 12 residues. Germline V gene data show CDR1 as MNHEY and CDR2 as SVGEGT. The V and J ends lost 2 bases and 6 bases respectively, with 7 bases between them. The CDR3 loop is CASSYGGHGYTF. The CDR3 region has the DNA TGTGCCAGCAGTTACGGGGGGCATGGCTACACCTTC.

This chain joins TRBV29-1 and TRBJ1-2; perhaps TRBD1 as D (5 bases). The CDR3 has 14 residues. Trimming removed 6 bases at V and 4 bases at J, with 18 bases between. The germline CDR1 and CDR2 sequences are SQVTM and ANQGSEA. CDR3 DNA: TGCAGCGTGGGGGAGTGGGGCCAGGCCTATGGCTACACCTTC. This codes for CSVGEWGQAYGYTF.